This T cell receptor (beta chain) derives from a study of cytomegalovirus exposure and HLA in healthy donors (dated by TCRdb to the late 2010s). Broadly, across the study: The 500 to 800 repertoires of the first cohort and the roughly 110 validation repertoires were produced on the same platform, according to a later analysis. The study aimed to test whether signatures of past pathogen exposure could be identified by cataloging public T cell receptors. Along with the approximately 620-subject first cohort, a separate validation cohort of around 110 different subjects was used. High-throughput TCR immunosequencing, statistical association of individual TCRs with disease status, and machine learning were combined to predict cytomegalovirus infection status. Points the paper makes about the study in general: All 130 or so repertoires were used to score co-occurrence in the validation cohort in a later analysis, because that analysis had no HLA typing for the cohort. Subsequent analysis determined that TCRs grouped into clusters in the first cohort also showed a tendency toward co-occurrence across the 120 validation repertoires, and 85% to 95% of cluster scores exceeded 0. A few of the identified cytomegalovirus-associated TCR beta chains were confirmed in vitro to be specific for cytomegalovirus antigens. Most TCR sequences were seen in very few donors, while some public TCRs were found in many individuals. The authors suggested that the approach could potentially be extended to other disease states and immunological phenotypes. In the study, 150 to 200 TCR beta chains were listed as associated with cytomegalovirus. In both the original and validation cohorts, the classifier was reported to diagnose cytomegalovirus status with high specificity and sensitivity.

Worth noting for this clone: The target of this receptor is not known. There are no base qualities to consult, and no much larger clone falls within one base.

The donors belonged to the validation cohort of approximately 130 subjects, which was separate from the approximately 610-subject first cohort. Receptor amplification or capture employed the immunoSEQ multiplex PCR assay. Concerning the study's data processing: A statistical classification framework was built to diagnose cytomegalovirus status from the catalog of TCR beta chain sequences. TCRdb carries this immuneACCESS record with in-frame sequences only. Its versions omit some clonotypes, under half of them owing to an unresolved V gene in the studies checked, with the rest unexplained. For V, J and clone size, that table is used; D and trimming come from the DNA. The sample has 260,000 or so clones on record, 80% to 95% of them singletons. Just over 3% of the sample lies in the top ten. Sequencing input: PBMCs. This TCR was recovered from a woman aged 25 to 45 in good health and CMV-seronegative.

The nucleotide sequence reads as follows: TGTGCCTGGAGTGTACAAGAGACCCAGTACTTC. Its coded protein is CAWSVQETQYF. Recombination linked TRBV30 to TRBJ2-5; no confident D gene assignment can be made. V gives up 0 bases and J gives up 2 bases, and the segment between their germline ends measures 1 base. The germline V gene encodes CDR1 GTSNPN and CDR2 SVGIG (reference sequence). The CDR3 has 11 amino acids, counting the end cysteine and phenylalanine. Only the CDR3 DNA stays, 33 bases, in frame from base 1. Reference TRBV30 and TRBJ2-5 proteins supply the regions before and after the CDR3; the full variable domain is: SQTIHQWPATLVQPVGSPLSLECTVEGTSNPNLYWYRQAAGRGLQLLFYSVGIGQISSEVPQNLSASRPQDRQFILSSKKLLLSDSGFYLCAWSVQETQYFGPGTRLLVL.